The rows below give T cell receptor beta chains drawn from one sample of a study of T cell repertoires in cytomegalovirus infection. Their antigen targets remain unknown. TCRdb reprocessed the reads with MiXCR, giving one entry per CDR3 protein. The repertoire holds 800,000 to 950,000 distinct CDR3 sequences, with around a third as singletons. The sequencing used cultured CD8+ T cells from PBMCs, collected from culture after CMV antigen stimulation. Receptors originate from a human donor in good health (CMV status not recorded). Some clones in this sample may be carry-over from other donors' samples. The conserved cysteine and the conserved F or W are not part of the CDR3 here. D genes are given only for firm matches.

D	V	J	CDR3
TRBD2	TRBV4-3	TRBJ2-1	ASSQAEVAGVDDEQF
TRBD2	TRBV19	TRBJ2-1	ASNLLAGGPNEQF
NA	TRBV2	TRBJ1-1	ASSEDKGVFTEAF
NA	TRBV7-9	TRBJ1-4	ASSFTGGKGEKLF
NA	TRBV28	TRBJ2-5	ASTPGAILQETQY
TRBD1	TRBV11-1	TRBJ2-1	ASSLPGQGTYNEQF
NA	TRBV7-9	TRBJ2-3	ASSLGWQGSFTDTQY
NA	TRBV4-1	TRBJ2-1	ASSDGGGNEQF
TRBD2	TRBV13	TRBJ2-7	ASSLVKGGEAYEQY
TRBD2	TRBV20-1	TRBJ2-2	SAPGLASGAGELF
NA	TRBV25-1	TRBJ1-6	ASSELVRDNSPLH
TRBD2	TRBV20-1	TRBJ2-2	SASGLAKGELF
TRBD2	TRBV7-9	TRBJ2-1	ASSPRTRSGAYNEQF
TRBD1	TRBV27	TRBJ2-5	ASSPGGQETQY
NA	TRBV28	TRBJ2-5	ASNQGRLQETQY
TRBD1	TRBV10-3	TRBJ1-2	AITETDRGRPYGYT
NA	TRBV5-8	TRBJ1-1	ASSWGRGAF
TRBD1	TRBV12-3/TRBV12-4	TRBJ1-1	ASSFGQGFEAF
NA	TRBV19	TRBJ2-1	ASRRGSGPYNEQF
TRBD2	TRBV4-1	TRBJ2-1	ASSQEERGGRGEQF
NA	TRBV6-1	TRBJ1-1	ASSDFIGNTEAF
NA	TRBV7-9	TRBJ1-5	ASSRGATGGSQPQH
NA	TRBV28	TRBJ2-1	AASWAGYEQF
TRBD1	TRBV6-5	TRBJ2-1	ASSYHLGQRYNEQF
NA	TRBV6-5	TRBJ2-1	ASTASIMEDEQF
NA	TRBV5-4	TRBJ1-6	ASSLGPTGSPLH
NA	TRBV9	TRBJ2-1	ASSARTEQF
NA	TRBV7-9	TRBJ1-5	ASSLAQSGYSNQPQH
TRBD1	TRBV2	TRBJ2-1	ASSVEDRGLGNEQF
NA	TRBV29-1	TRBJ1-2	SVWGEGFYGYT
NA	TRBV7-9	TRBJ1-1	ASSYLRENTEAF
TRBD1	TRBV20-1	TRBJ1-1	SARGIPGTD